This T cell receptor (beta chain) derives from a study of human T cells and chemical hapten exposure. This clonotype was seen a handful of times. Its antigen is unknown. The CDR3 has 13 residues. Trimming removed 0 bases at V and 9 bases at J, with 12 bases between. Using its own MiXCR run on the RACE reads, TCRdb lists one record per CDR3 protein. The sample holds roughly 120,000 distinct CDR3 sequences, around 10% seen once. Described time point: patch test 1, 2 weeks after DPC sensitization. The treatment is: therapeutic diphenylcyclopropenone sensitization with weekly scalp DPC. Regarding the study as a whole: Correlating positively with patch test score were the PT1 expanded TCR counts.

The receptor was isolated from a woman aged 45-60 years with alopecia areata. Some clones in this sample may be carry-over from other donors' samples. This chain links TRBV12-3 or TRBV12-4 with TRBJ2-7; TRBD2 is a possible D gene (6 bases). The material was whole blood, obtained in connection with sensitization to the hapten diphenylcyclopropenone (DPC). The CDR3 DNA follows: TGTGCCAGCAGTTTAGCACGGGACTTGGTGCAGTACTTC. Amino acid sequence: CASSLARDLVQYF.